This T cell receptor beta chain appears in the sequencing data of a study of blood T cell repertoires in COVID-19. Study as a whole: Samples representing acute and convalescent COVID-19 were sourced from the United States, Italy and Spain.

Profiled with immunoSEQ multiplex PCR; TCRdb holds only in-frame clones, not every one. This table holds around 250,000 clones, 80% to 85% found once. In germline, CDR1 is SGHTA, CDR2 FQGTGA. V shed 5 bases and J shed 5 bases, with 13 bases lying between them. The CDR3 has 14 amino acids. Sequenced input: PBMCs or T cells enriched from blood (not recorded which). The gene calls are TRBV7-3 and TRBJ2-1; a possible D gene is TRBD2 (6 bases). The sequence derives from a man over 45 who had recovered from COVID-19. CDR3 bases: TGTGCCAGCAGCCCCGGCGGGGCCGACAATGAGCAGTTCTTC. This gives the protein CASSPGGADNEQFF.